The clone carrying this TCR beta chain was detected ten times or more. The antigen remains unidentified. The CDR3 regions of TCR beta were amplified from RNA transcripts. HTBI primers were used for first-round RT-PCR of the TCR CDR3. TCRdb analysed the multiplex PCR reads with MiXCR anew, one entry per CDR3 protein. This sample has more than 500,000 distinct CDR3 sequences; approximately 14% occur once, and the top ten carry about 4.5%. CDR3 length: 15 residues. The germline V gene has CDR1 MNHEY and CDR2 SVGAGI. The V end lost 2 bases, the J end lost 0 bases, and 8 bases lay between the germline ends. Exclusions: uncontrolled infection, other autoimmune disease, pregnancy, lactation. The data derive from a study of T cells in Graves' hyperthyroidism and ophthalmopathy. Study-level findings and limits: In blood, most of the thyroid clonotypes expanded above 0.001 were also present.

The gene calls are TRBV6-5 and TRBJ2-4; no clear D gene. The TCR sequence derives from a middle-aged woman with Graves' ophthalmopathy. The sequenced sample consisted of blood. In nucleotides, the CDR3 is TGTGCCAGCAGTTACGACCGGTTAGCCAAAAACATTCAGTACTTC. Its translation: CASSYDRLAKNIQYF.